This TCR beta chain was identified during a study of OX40 agonist ivuxolimab in advanced cancers. Across the study: Hepatocellular carcinoma, melanoma, renal cell or head and neck cancer affected the dose-escalation patients. About 42% of patients had received prior checkpoint inhibitor therapy.

The V end was cut by 1 base, the J end by 4 bases, with 8 bases between. The CDR3 spans 14 residues. Germline V gene lookup returns CDR1 LGHNA and CDR2 YNFKEQ. Clones were read by immunoSEQ multiplex PCR, and TCRdb kept only the in-frame ones, dropping some. This sample has about 35,000 clones, with 70% to 85% found just once. The genes are TRBV4-2 and TRBJ2-1; D remains ambiguous. The specimen was CD4+ or CD8+ T cells sorted from blood, collected in a trial of the OX40 agonist ivuxolimab. The TCR sequence derives from an adult with an advanced solid tumor such as melanoma, head and neck, liver or kidney cancer. CDR3 in DNA: TGTGCCAGCAGCCAAGGAGAGCTTTACAATGAGCAGTTCTTC. It translates to CASSQGELYNEQFF.